The 10 T cell receptor beta chains reported below all come from one sample, sequenced in a study of graft-versus-host responses after intestinal transplantation. The method was immunoSEQ multiplex PCR; TCRdb's version includes in-frame clones alone and lacks a portion of them. Found here are 13,000 or so clones, 74% of them singletons; the top ten hold roughly 7%. Graft tissue was processed to release intraepithelial and lamina propria lymphocytes. The input for sequencing was ileum tissue, taken 16 days after intestinal transplant. The receptors come from a human patient who received an intestinal transplant, so some T cells may come from the graft donor.

The V and J genes are TRBV2 and TRBJ2-7; possible D gene TRBD1, 6 bases. Germline CDR1 is SNHLY and CDR2 is FYNNEI. Trimming cost V 6 bases and J 5 bases, with 14 bases left between them. The CDR3 sequence is 13 residues long. This chain's CDR3 is CASRTGLIDEQYF. The CDR3 DNA follows: TGTGCCAGCAGAACAGGGTTGATCGACGAGCAGTACTTC.

The V call is TRBV10-3, the J call TRBJ1-2; 7 nucleotides align to TRBD1. In germline, CDR1 is ENHRY, CDR2 SYGVKD. The CDR3 runs to 14 residues. V gave up 2 bases and J gave up 4 bases; unmatched junction bases: 4. The CDR3 loop is CAISEPGTVYGYTF. Here the CDR3 DNA reads TGTGCCATCAGTGAGCCGGGGACAGTCTATGGCTACACCTTC.

In this sample, this clone turned up a few times. The V and J genes are TRBV15 and TRBJ1-1; tentatively, D is TRBD1 (5 bases). Germline V CDR1 and CDR2: LNHNV, YYDKDF (reference sequence). The CDR3 has 16 residues. Trimming cost V 2 bases and J 6 bases, with 19 bases left between them. In nucleotides, the CDR3 is TGTGCCACCAGCAGACACTACAGGCCCCCTAGTTCTGAAGCTTTCTTT. Translation gives CATSRHYRPPSSEAFF.

In its sample, this clone was seen once. The chain is built from TRBV4-2 and TRBJ1-4, with TRBD1 identical over 8 bases. The germline V gene has CDR1 LGHNA and CDR2 YNFKEQ. The trim removed 4 bases at V and 8 bases at J, leaving 12 bases unmatched. The CDR3 is made up of 16 amino acids. The chain's CDR3 is CASSRKQDRVMEKLFF. In DNA, the CDR3 is TGTGCCAGCAGCCGAAAACAGGACAGGGTTATGGAAAAACTGTTTTTT.

The CDR3 loop reads CASSVGSPNYNEQFF. The CDR3 DNA is TGTGCCAGCAGCGTAGGTTCCCCCAATTACAATGAGCAGTTCTTC. The chain joins TRBV9 to TRBJ2-1; no definite D call. The CDR3 is made up of 15 amino acids. V dropped 0 bases and J dropped 4 bases, with 11 bases sitting between them. CDR1 and CDR2 (germline): SGDLS, YYNGEE.

In DNA, the CDR3 is TGTGCCTTCGAGGGGGACAGGGGCTACGAGCAGTACTTC. Its protein is CAFEGDRGYEQYF. The chain couples TRBV30 to TRBJ2-7, with 10 bases that match TRBD1. Germline CDR1 is GTSNPN and CDR2 is SVGIG (reference sequence). The CDR3 sequence is 13 residues long. The V segment lost 7 bases and the J segment 3 bases; nucleotides outside the gene matches: 6.

The chain couples TRBV7-3 to TRBJ1-6; D gene uncertain. Germline V gene sequence: CDR1 SGHTA, CDR2 FQGTGA. V shed 3 bases and J shed 0 bases, with 6 bases lying between them. The CDR3 covers 15 residues. The CDR3 region is CASSLFLSYNSPLHF. In nucleotides, the CDR3 is TGTGCCAGCAGCTTGTTCCTCTCCTATAATTCACCCCTCCACTTT.

The chain has TRBV6-4 and TRBJ1-4; weak D call: TRBD1 (5 bases). The germline V gene encodes CDR1 MRHNA and CDR2 SNTAGT. The CDR3 is made up of 14 amino acids. The V end was cut by 7 bases, the J end by 7 bases, with 16 bases between. The CDR3 loop reads CASIQRGYSEKLFF. CDR3 bases: TGTGCCAGCATCCAAAGGGGATATAGTGAAAAACTGTTTTTT.

This clone has a single count. The chain employs TRBV12-5 and TRBJ2-3; TRBD2 matches at 8 bases. The CDR3 totals 17 residues. The V gene end was trimmed by 3 bases and the J gene end by 4 bases; junction bases not matched to a gene: 12. Germline lookup yields CDR1 LGHNT and CDR2 FRNRAP. CDR3 residues: CASGFPQSAGVADTQYF. DNA for the CDR3: TGTGCTAGTGGTTTCCCTCAGTCAGCGGGAGTGGCAGATACGCAGTATTTT.

The rearrangement links TRBV30 to TRBJ2-7, with 7 bases identical to TRBD1. Germline-derived CDR1 and CDR2 are GTSNPN and SVGIG (reference sequence). The length of the CDR3 is 14 residues. V was clipped by 3 bases and J by 4 bases; unmatched bases: 9. DNA for the CDR3: TGTGCCTGGAGCCAGGGGGTTGTTACGTACGAGCAGTACTTC. Amino acids: CAWSQGVVTYEQYF. Together with reference TRBV30 and TRBJ2-7, the CDR3 gives the full variable domain: SQTIHQWPATLVQPVGSPLSLECTVEGTSNPNLYWYRQAAGRGLQLLFYSVGIGQISSEVPQNLSASRPQDRQFILSSKKLLLSDSGFYLCAWSQGVVTYEQYFGPGTRLTVT.